This is a list of T cell receptor beta chains from one sample in a study of early T cells in non-severe SARS-CoV-2 infection. TCRdb reanalysed the 5' RACE reads using MiXCR and keeps one entry per CDR3 protein. This table has around 45,000 distinct CDR3 sequences, roughly 7% appearing once. The sample taken for sequencing was whole blood. All receptors derive from an adult who was a healthcare worker with PCR-confirmed SARS-CoV-2 infection or an uninfected control (not recorded which). The CDR3 runs from the conserved cysteine through the conserved F or W. A D gene is named only where the DNA matches it firmly. Only part of the rows carry a size: once, few, many, or a class if the clone is expanded.

d_gene	abundance	v_gene	j_gene	CDR3aa	CDR3nt
NA	few	TRBV5-4	TRBJ1-1	CASSFRAENTEAFF	TGTGCCAGCAGCTTTAGGGCAGAGAACACTGAAGCTTTCTTT
NA	NA	TRBV6-2/TRBV6-3	TRBJ2-1	CASSHLNEQFF	TGTGCCAGCAGTCACCTCAATGAGCAGTTCTTC
TRBD1	few	TRBV20-1	TRBJ1-5	CSALTRTGLDQPQHF	TGCAGTGCCCTCACTCGGACAGGGTTGGATCAGCCCCAGCATTTT
NA	NA	TRBV10-3	TRBJ2-7	CAISGGNEQYF	TGTGCCATCAGTGGTGGCAACGAGCAGTACTTC
NA	NA	TRBV7-9	TRBJ2-3	CASTPGQGTDTQYF	TGTGCCAGCACTCCCGGGCAGGGCACAGATACGCAGTATTTT
TRBD2	NA	TRBV3-1	TRBJ2-3	CASSQLAGGYTSTDTQYF	TGTGCCAGCAGCCAATTGGCGGGGGGATATACTAGCACAGATACGCAGTATTTT
NA	few	TRBV20-1	TRBJ2-7	CSAPPGLVFYEQYF	TGCAGTGCCCCGCCAGGGTTAGTATTCTACGAGCAGTACTTC
TRBD1	NA	TRBV7-9	TRBJ2-7	CASSPPGQGRYEQYF	TGTGCCAGCAGCCCTCCCGGACAGGGACGGTACGAGCAGTACTTC
TRBD2	NA	TRBV6-6	TRBJ2-1	CASSYGGTSGYNEQFF	TGTGCCAGCAGTTATGGGGGGACTAGCGGCTACAATGAGCAGTTCTTC
NA	many	TRBV5-1	TRBJ1-2	CASSFGMPYGYTF	TGCGCCAGCAGCTTCGGGATGCCCTATGGCTACACCTTC
TRBD1	NA	TRBV2	TRBJ2-7	CASRLGQGYEQYF	TGTGCCAGCAGATTGGGACAGGGATACGAGCAGTACTTC
NA	few	TRBV14	TRBJ2-7	CASSQDYRDYEQYF	TGTGCCAGCAGCCAAGACTACAGGGACTACGAGCAGTACTTC
TRBD1	few	TRBV7-2	TRBJ2-2	CASTISDRGRTGELFF	TGTGCCAGCACCATAAGCGACAGGGGGCGGACCGGGGAGCTGTTTTTT
NA	many	TRBV29-1	TRBJ1-1	CSVSSLATEAFF	TGCAGCGTTAGTTCCTTGGCCACTGAAGCTTTCTTT
TRBD1	few	TRBV29-1	TRBJ1-1	CSVVRTGAAEAFF	TGCAGCGTTGTAAGAACAGGGGCAGCTGAAGCTTTCTTT
NA	many	TRBV5-4	TRBJ2-5	CASSDRQQKGETQYF	TGTGCCAGCAGCGATAGACAGCAAAAAGGGGAGACCCAGTACTTC
TRBD2	many	TRBV28	TRBJ2-7	CASTTWGGDEQYF	TGTGCCAGCACTACGTGGGGAGGGGACGAGCAGTACTTC
NA	many	TRBV28	TRBJ1-6	CASSFQLTPLHF	TGTGCCAGCAGTTTTCAGCTGACACCCCTCCACTTT
NA	few	TRBV27	TRBJ2-3	CASSWGGGAGTDTQYF	TGTGCCAGCAGTTGGGGAGGGGGGGCAGGCACAGATACGCAGTATTTT
TRBD1	few	TRBV20-1	TRBJ2-3	CSTRDSFTDTQYF	TGCAGTACACGGGACAGTTTCACAGATACGCAGTATTTT
TRBD2	NA	TRBV6-2/TRBV6-3	TRBJ2-1	CASSPITRTRGPREQFF	TGTGCCAGCAGTCCCATTACCCGGACTAGAGGCCCCAGGGAGCAGTTCTTC
TRBD1	many	TRBV24-1	TRBJ2-3	CATSDLGSLTGRADTQYF	TGTGCCACCAGTGATTTGGGGTCCCTGACAGGGAGAGCAGATACGCAGTATTTT
TRBD2	NA	TRBV7-2	TRBJ2-3	CASSLNWEGTQYF	TGTGCCAGCAGCTTGAACTGGGAGGGTACGCAGTATTTT
NA	few	TRBV27	TRBJ1-2	CASSLSFVSGYTF	TGTGCCAGCAGTTTATCGTTCGTCTCTGGCTACACCTTC
TRBD2	few	TRBV6-1	TRBJ2-5	CASSATGGRETQYF	TGTGCCAGCAGTGCAACGGGGGGGCGGGAGACCCAGTACTTC
NA	many	TRBV3-1	TRBJ2-2	CASSPDSSNTGELFF	TGTGCCAGCAGCCCGGACAGTTCGAACACCGGGGAGCTGTTTTTT
NA	once	TRBV5-5	TRBJ1-2	CVSSSLPGTYYGYTF	TGTGTCAGCAGCTCCCTACCTGGGACGTACTATGGCTACACCTTC
NA	NA	TRBV27	TRBJ1-1	CASGDLIEAFF	TGTGCCAGCGGGGACTTGATTGAAGCTTTCTTT
NA	many	TRBV6-4	TRBJ1-2	CASSRMGSLGYTF	TGTGCCAGCAGCCGGATGGGGTCTCTTGGCTACACCTTC
NA	many	TRBV19	TRBJ2-7	CASSIGQGSYEQYF	TGTGCCAGTAGTATAGGGCAGGGCTCCTACGAGCAGTACTTC
NA	many	TRBV29-1	TRBJ2-3	CSGGRQAYTDTQYF	TGCAGCGGAGGCAGACAGGCATACACAGATACGCAGTATTTT
NA	many	TRBV20-1	TRBJ2-1	CSARDWQRVGLQFF	TGCAGTGCTAGAGATTGGCAACGCGTGGGCCTTCAGTTCTTC
TRBD1	NA	TRBV29-1	TRBJ2-7	CSVSGTVTAYEQYF	TGCAGCGTCTCTGGGACAGTCACCGCCTACGAGCAGTACTTC
NA	NA	TRBV18	TRBJ2-1	CASSQWDPQLDNEQFF	TGTGCCAGCTCACAATGGGACCCACAATTGGACAATGAGCAGTTCTTC
NA	many	TRBV27	TRBJ1-3	CASSLSGGPAGNTIYF	TGTGCCAGCAGTTTATCCGGGGGCCCGGCGGGAAACACCATATATTTT
NA	many	TRBV11-3	TRBJ1-4	CASSHPDIMAAENEKLFF	TGTGCCAGCAGTCACCCGGACATCATGGCAGCCGAAAATGAAAAACTGTTTTTT
NA	few	TRBV4-3	TRBJ2-3	CASSQGLGGRGTQYF	TGCGCCAGCAGCCAAGGACTAGGGGGGAGGGGTACGCAGTATTTT
NA	NA	TRBV12-3/TRBV12-4	TRBJ1-4	CASSPGEVDEKLFF	TGTGCCAGCAGCCCAGGGGAGGTTGATGAAAAACTGTTTTTT
TRBD1	many	TRBV7-9	TRBJ1-5	CASSLGTGGGNQPQHF	TGTGCCAGCAGCCTAGGGACAGGTGGTGGCAATCAGCCCCAGCATTTT
NA	few	TRBV6-5	TRBJ1-5	CASSYGSGGNQPQHF	TGTGCCAGCAGTTACGGTTCGGGTGGCAATCAGCCCCAGCATTTT
NA	NA	TRBV27	TRBJ2-5	CASRSGAQETQYF	TGTGCCAGCCGATCGGGGGCCCAAGAGACCCAGTACTTC
TRBD1	NA	TRBV7-9	TRBJ1-1	CASSATGVPEAFF	TGTGCCAGCAGCGCAACAGGGGTCCCTGAAGCTTTCTTT
NA	few	TRBV12-3/TRBV12-4	TRBJ1-5	CASSLSGPSNQPQHF	TGTGCCAGCAGTTTATCGGGGCCGAGCAATCAGCCCCAGCATTTT
TRBD2	NA	TRBV28	TRBJ2-1	CASSSPGLAAYNEQFF	TGTGCCAGCAGTTCACCGGGACTAGCGGCTTACAATGAGCAGTTCTTC
TRBD2	NA	TRBV5-4	TRBJ2-7	CASSLLLAGGPSIPHEQYF	TGTGCCAGCAGCTTGCTTCTAGCGGGGGGGCCTAGTATCCCCCACGAGCAGTACTTC
NA	many	TRBV7-2	TRBJ2-3	CASSIRALSDTQYF	TGTGCCAGCAGCATCCGGGCCTTATCAGATACGCAGTATTTT
NA	many	TRBV6-6	TRBJ2-1	CASLGAYPNEQFF	TGTGCCAGTCTGGGGGCTTATCCCAATGAGCAGTTCTTC
TRBD1	few	TRBV10-3	TRBJ2-5	CAISEVSGWTGQETQYF	TGTGCCATCAGTGAGGTCTCTGGATGGACAGGCCAAGAGACCCAGTACTTC
NA	NA	TRBV27	TRBJ2-7	CASSLAFGEQYF	TGTGCCAGCAGTTTGGCCTTTGGCGAGCAGTACTTC
TRBD1	few	TRBV7-9	TRBJ2-7	CASSSTGPEQYF	TGTGCCAGCAGCTCGACAGGGCCCGAGCAGTACTTC
TRBD2	many	TRBV18	TRBJ2-7	CASSPRLAGRPYEQYF	TGTGCCAGCTCACCTCGACTAGCGGGGCGACCCTACGAGCAGTACTTC
NA	many	TRBV19	TRBJ1-5	CASRTEIWTQPQHF	TGTGCCAGTAGGACGGAGATTTGGACTCAGCCCCAGCATTTT
TRBD1	few	TRBV5-6	TRBJ2-5	CASSLTGQGRIETQYF	TGTGCCAGCAGCTTGACCGGACAGGGACGGATAGAGACCCAGTACTTC